The rows below give T cell receptor beta chains drawn from one sample of a study of blood T cell repertoires in COVID-19. Repertoires were generated with immunoSEQ multiplex PCR, while TCRdb's copy carries only in-frame clones and drops some. The data contain 230,000 or so clones, almost 90% of them singletons. Sequencing was carried out using PBMCs or T cells enriched from blood (not recorded which). Receptors originate from a woman between 50 and 59 years old with acute COVID-19. Both conserved end residues are part of each CDR3. Each record gives: D gene, clone size, V gene, J gene, CDR3 protein, CDR3 DNA. A D gene is named only where the DNA matches it firmly. Size is stated for part of the rows, as once, few or many counts, or as a class when the clone is expanded.

D: TRBD2; size: -; V: TRBV7-9; J: TRBJ2-7; CDR3: CASSQGTSGYEQYF; DNA: TGTGCCAGCAGCCAAGGGACTAGCGGCTACGAGCAGTACTTC
D: TRBD1; size: -; V: TRBV12-3/TRBV12-4; J: TRBJ1-1; CDR3: CASSFKQGTEAFF; DNA: TGTGCCAGCAGTTTCAAACAGGGGACTGAAGCTTTCTTT
D: -; size: few; V: TRBV7-2; J: TRBJ2-7; CDR3: CASSGPFVGEDEQYF; DNA: TGTGCCAGCAGCGGCCCGTTTGTGGGAGAGGACGAGCAGTACTTC
D: -; size: -; V: TRBV27; J: TRBJ1-5; CDR3: CASSSGIHSNQPQHF; DNA: TGTGCCAGCAGTTCCGGGATCCATAGCAATCAGCCCCAGCATTTT
D: -; size: once; V: TRBV4-3; J: TRBJ2-1; CDR3: CASSQDKGNEQFF; DNA: TGCGCCAGCAGCCAAGATAAGGGGAATGAGCAGTTCTTC
D: -; size: -; V: TRBV19; J: TRBJ2-7; CDR3: CASRTVGGIYEQYF; DNA: TGTGCCAGTCGGACAGTTGGGGGCATCTACGAGCAGTACTTC
D: -; size: -; V: TRBV7-2; J: TRBJ1-4; CDR3: CASSLGRTTAEKLFF; DNA: TGTGCCAGCAGCTTAGGACGAACTACCGCGGAAAAACTGTTTTTT
D: -; size: -; V: TRBV4-3; J: TRBJ2-7; CDR3: CASSQDHAVSSYEQYF; DNA: TGCGCCAGCAGCCAAGATCATGCAGTCAGCTCCTACGAGCAGTACTTC
D: TRBD2; size: once; V: TRBV7-8; J: TRBJ2-7; CDR3: CASSRPAELSGGLYEQYF; DNA: TGTGCCAGCAGCCGTCCGGCAGAGCTTAGCGGGGGACTCTACGAGCAGTACTTC
D: TRBD1; size: -; V: TRBV28; J: TRBJ1-3; CDR3: CASSLGGTAGNTIYF; DNA: TGTGCCAGTAGCCTTGGCGGGACAGCTGGAAACACCATATATTTT
D: -; size: -; V: TRBV11-2; J: TRBJ2-3; CDR3: CASSLGRRGRDTDTQYF; DNA: TGTGCCAGCAGCTTAGGCCGAAGGGGGCGGGACACAGATACGCAGTATTTT
D: TRBD1; size: -; V: TRBV30; J: TRBJ1-5; CDR3: CAWSVLGGHQPQHF; DNA: TGTGCCTGGAGTGTACTAGGGGGCCATCAGCCCCAGCATTTT
D: TRBD1; size: medium-sized; V: TRBV5-5; J: TRBJ2-7; CDR3: CASIAGGYEQYF; DNA: TGTGCCAGCATCGCAGGGGGCTACGAGCAGTACTTC
D: TRBD1; size: -; V: TRBV19; J: TRBJ1-3; CDR3: CASSSPGQGLSGNTIYF; DNA: TGTGCCAGTAGCTCGCCGGGACAGGGGCTCTCTGGAAACACCATATATTTT
D: TRBD2; size: once; V: TRBV5-1; J: TRBJ2-1; CDR3: CASSLEAESGSWSYNEQFF; DNA: TGCGCCAGCAGCTTGGAGGCCGAGAGCGGGAGTTGGTCCTACAATGAGCAGTTCTTC
D: -; size: -; V: TRBV7-9; J: TRBJ1-4; CDR3: CASSFPGLDEKLFF; DNA: TGTGCCAGCAGCTTCCCCGGGTTAGATGAAAAACTGTTTTTT
D: TRBD2; size: -; V: TRBV5-1; J: TRBJ2-1; CDR3: CASSWQRGDDEQFF; DNA: TGCGCCAGCAGCTGGCAGCGGGGAGACGATGAGCAGTTCTTC
D: -; size: -; V: TRBV7-3; J: TRBJ1-2; CDR3: CASSSGFGYTF; DNA: TGTGCCAGCAGCTCAGGATTTGGCTACACCTTC
D: -; size: -; V: TRBV4-1; J: TRBJ1-2; CDR3: CASSHSGATANGYTF; DNA: TGCGCCAGCAGCCACTCGGGAGCTACCGCCAACGGCTACACCTTC
D: -; size: -; V: TRBV28; J: TRBJ1-2; CDR3: CASSFRAGGGYTF; DNA: TGTGCCAGCAGTTTTCGGGCCGGCGGGGGCTACACCTTC
D: TRBD1; size: -; V: TRBV27; J: TRBJ1-2; CDR3: CASSFQTGARGGYGYTF; DNA: TGTGCCAGCAGTTTCCAAACAGGGGCGCGGGGAGGCTATGGCTACACCTTC
D: -; size: -; V: TRBV28; J: TRBJ1-1; CDR3: CASSLGGGAITEAFF; DNA: TGTGCCAGCAGTTTAGGCGGGGGGGCGATAACTGAAGCTTTCTTT
D: TRBD1; size: -; V: TRBV10-1; J: TRBJ1-2; CDR3: CGLWGQLLYGYTF; DNA: TGCGGCCTTTGGGGACAGCTACTCTATGGCTACACCTTC
D: -; size: -; V: TRBV5-4; J: TRBJ2-7; CDR3: CASSLGQEVVYEQYF; DNA: TGTGCCAGCAGCTTGGGACAGGAGGTTGTCTACGAGCAGTACTTC
D: -; size: -; V: TRBV27; J: TRBJ1-6; CDR3: CASSGRAEGFYNSPLHF; DNA: TGTGCCAGCAGCGGCCGGGCTGAGGGTTTCTATAATTCACCCCTCCACTTT
D: -; size: once; V: TRBV28; J: TRBJ2-1; CDR3: CASSLLSSYNEQFF; DNA: TGTGCCAGCAGTTTACTGAGCTCCTACAATGAGCAGTTCTTC
D: TRBD1; size: -; V: TRBV18; J: TRBJ1-1; CDR3: CASSPQGSRGPTEAFF; DNA: TGTGCCAGCTCACCCCAGGGGAGCAGGGGGCCTACTGAAGCTTTCTTT
D: -; size: -; V: TRBV7-3; J: TRBJ2-3; CDR3: CASSSGGPGWVTDTQYF; DNA: TGTGCCAGCAGCTCAGGAGGGCCAGGGTGGGTCACAGATACGCAGTATTTT
D: -; size: many; V: TRBV6-1; J: TRBJ1-3; CDR3: CASSEGVGVGNTIYF; DNA: TGTGCCAGCAGTGAAGGTGTGGGAGTCGGAAACACCATATATTTT
D: -; size: -; V: TRBV27; J: TRBJ1-5; CDR3: CASSSLAGSNQPQHF; DNA: TGTGCCAGCAGCTCCTTGGCAGGGAGCAATCAGCCCCAGCATTTT
D: -; size: few; V: TRBV7-2; J: TRBJ2-5; CDR3: CASSGETQYF; DNA: TGTGCCAGCTCGGGAGAGACCCAGTACTTC
D: -; size: -; V: TRBV7-3; J: TRBJ1-1; CDR3: CASSLLPGAGTEAFF; DNA: TGTGCCAGCAGCTTACTTCCAGGGGCGGGCACTGAAGCTTTCTTT
D: -; size: -; V: TRBV9; J: TRBJ1-3; CDR3: CASSLKNGQFSGNTIYF; DNA: TGTGCCAGCAGCCTCAAAAATGGACAGTTCTCTGGAAACACCATATATTTT
D: -; size: -; V: TRBV7-9; J: TRBJ2-1; CDR3: CASSLSSSSYNEQFF; DNA: TGTGCCAGCAGCTTATCCTCGAGCTCCTACAATGAGCAGTTCTTC
D: -; size: -; V: TRBV7-6; J: TRBJ2-1; CDR3: CASSLDGSPGSLFNEQFF; DNA: TGTGCCAGCAGCTTAGATGGGTCCCCCGGGTCGCTATTCAATGAGCAGTTCTTC
D: TRBD2; size: once; V: TRBV5-4; J: TRBJ2-1; CDR3: CASSLGGTRRNEQFF; DNA: TGTGCCAGCAGCTTGGGTGGGACTAGGCGTAATGAGCAGTTCTTC
D: TRBD2; size: -; V: TRBV5-1; J: TRBJ2-4; CDR3: CASSPLAGQNIQYF; DNA: TGCGCCAGCAGTCCCCTAGCGGGCCAAAACATTCAGTACTTC
D: TRBD1; size: -; V: TRBV20-1; J: TRBJ1-2; CDR3: CSGTGGNGYTF; DNA: TGCAGCGGCACAGGGGGTAATGGCTACACCTTC
D: TRBD2; size: once; V: TRBV9; J: TRBJ2-2; CDR3: CASSSGLAGYTGELFF; DNA: TGTGCCAGCAGCTCTGGACTAGCGGGCTACACCGGGGAGCTGTTTTTT
D: -; size: -; V: TRBV18; J: TRBJ2-1; CDR3: CASSPDGGPYNEQFF; DNA: TGTGCCAGCTCACCAGACGGGGGGCCCTACAATGAGCAGTTCTTC
D: -; size: -; V: TRBV13; J: TRBJ2-2; CDR3: CASSLARGAGELFF; DNA: TGTGCCAGCAGCTTAGCCCGGGGTGCCGGGGAGCTGTTTTTT
D: -; size: -; V: TRBV7-9; J: TRBJ2-7; CDR3: CASSLDIFEQYF; DNA: TGTGCCAGCAGCTTGGACATATTCGAGCAGTACTTC
D: TRBD1; size: -; V: TRBV28; J: TRBJ2-7; CDR3: CASSRSGQGAPYEQYF; DNA: TGTGCCAGCAGTCGCTCGGGACAGGGGGCCCCCTACGAGCAGTACTTC
D: TRBD2; size: -; V: TRBV4-3; J: TRBJ2-7; CDR3: CASSLIAGGGEQYF; DNA: TGCGCCAGCAGCCTCATAGCGGGGGGCGGCGAGCAGTACTTC
D: -; size: once; V: TRBV30; J: TRBJ1-5; CDR3: CAWSPMAATHLISNQPQHF; DNA: TGTGCCTGGAGTCCCATGGCGGCCACCCATCTGATTAGCAATCAGCCCCAGCATTTT
D: TRBD1; size: -; V: TRBV6-5; J: TRBJ2-7; CDR3: CASSPGTGYYEQYF; DNA: TGTGCCAGCAGCCCCGGGACAGGTTACTACGAGCAGTACTTC
D: TRBD1; size: -; V: TRBV19; J: TRBJ1-1; CDR3: CASIITGTGVPEAFF; DNA: TGTGCCAGCATCATTACCGGGACAGGGGTACCTGAAGCTTTCTTT
D: -; size: -; V: TRBV29-1; J: TRBJ2-7; CDR3: CSVTVEGTGEQYF; DNA: TGCAGCGTGACGGTGGAGGGGACGGGGGAGCAGTACTTC
D: TRBD1; size: once; V: TRBV7-9; J: TRBJ1-2; CDR3: CASSPKDRNFNYGYTF; DNA: TGTGCCAGCAGCCCAAAGGACAGGAACTTTAACTATGGCTACACCTTC
D: -; size: -; V: TRBV7-9; J: TRBJ1-1; CDR3: CASSSRTAMNTEAFF; DNA: TGTGCCAGCAGCTCGAGGACAGCCATGAACACTGAAGCTTTCTTT
D: -; size: few; V: TRBV10-3; J: TRBJ1-6; CDR3: CAIRQVLNSPLHF; DNA: TGTGCCATCAGACAGGTCCTTAATTCACCCCTCCACTTT
D: TRBD1; size: -; V: TRBV27; J: TRBJ2-5; CDR3: CASRLDRVGETQYF; DNA: TGTGCCAGCAGGCTTGACAGGGTAGGGGAGACCCAGTACTTC
D: TRBD1; size: -; V: TRBV2; J: TRBJ1-5; CDR3: CASRTGGSQPQHF; DNA: TGTGCCAGCCGGACAGGGGGCAGTCAGCCCCAGCATTTT
D: TRBD1; size: -; V: TRBV3-1/TRBV3-2; J: TRBJ2-7; CDR3: CASSLPGQGYEQYF; DNA: TGTGCCAGCAGCCTACCGGGACAGGGGTACGAGCAGTACTTC